A single TCR beta chain is shown here with its context. Antigen specificity is unknown. With molecular barcodes, quantitative 5'-RACE was used to make the TCR beta libraries. One entry per CDR3 protein results from TCRdb running MiXCR on the 5' RACE reads. The top ten clones hold roughly 36% of a sample with some 30,000 distinct CDR3 sequences, 12% to 15% of them seen once. The data belong to a study of CD8 T cells in ankylosing spondylitis. CDR1 is SEHNR and CDR2 is FQNEAQ in the germline V gene (reference sequence). This CDR3 region has 15 residues. V lost 10 bases and J 2 bases, leaving 20 bases between the germline ends. Notes on the study in general: Within matched ankylosing spondylitis synovial fluid, disease-linked clones were reportedly significantly enriched. Existing reports had already noted some motif variants in reactive arthritis synovial fluid and blood. Among TCR beta sequences, a motif of several highly homologous variants appeared characteristic of ankylosing spondylitis blood.

Input material: blood. This chain uses TRBV7-9 with TRBJ2-5, with D perhaps TRBD2 (5 bases). The clonotype originates from a male donor with ankylosing spondylitis or in good health (not recorded which). The CDR3 region is CATQTPVASQETQYF. The CDR3, as DNA: TGTGCCACCCAAACCCCGGTAGCGTCGCAAGAGACCCAGTACTTC.